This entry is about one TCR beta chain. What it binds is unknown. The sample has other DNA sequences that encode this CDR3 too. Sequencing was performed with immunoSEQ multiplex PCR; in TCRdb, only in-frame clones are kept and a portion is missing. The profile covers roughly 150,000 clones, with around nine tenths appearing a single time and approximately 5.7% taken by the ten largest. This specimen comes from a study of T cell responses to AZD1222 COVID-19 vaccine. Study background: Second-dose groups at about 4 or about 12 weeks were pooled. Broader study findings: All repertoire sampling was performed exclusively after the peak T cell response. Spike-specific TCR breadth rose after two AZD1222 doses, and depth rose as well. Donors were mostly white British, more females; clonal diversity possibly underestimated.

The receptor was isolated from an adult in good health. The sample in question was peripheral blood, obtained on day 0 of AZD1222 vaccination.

The CDR3 DNA sequence: TGTGCCAGCAGCTTGGTGGGCGGGGGGACAGATACGCAGTATTTT. Amino acids: CASSLVGGGTDTQYF. The J gene is TRBJ2-3, the V gene TRBV5-4; 8 bases map to TRBD2. Unmatched junction bases numbered 3, after V lost 0 bases and J lost 3 bases. The CDR3 totals 15 residues. The germline gives CDR1 SGHNT, CDR2 YYREEE (reference sequence).